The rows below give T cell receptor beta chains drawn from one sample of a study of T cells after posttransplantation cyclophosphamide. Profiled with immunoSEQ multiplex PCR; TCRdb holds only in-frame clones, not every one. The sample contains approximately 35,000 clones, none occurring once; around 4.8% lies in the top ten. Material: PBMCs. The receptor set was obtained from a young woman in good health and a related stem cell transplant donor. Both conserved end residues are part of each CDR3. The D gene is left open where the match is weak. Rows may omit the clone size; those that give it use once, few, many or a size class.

CASRTQGASTEAFF	TGCGCCAGCAGAACCCAGGGGGCGTCCACTGAAGCTTTCTTT	TRBD1	many	TRBJ1-1	TRBV5-1
CASSATVNYGYTF	TGTGCCAGCTCAGCGACAGTTAACTATGGCTACACCTTC	-	many	TRBJ1-2	TRBV18
CATSGALDLNEQFF	TGTGCCACCAGTGGTGCCCTAGATCTCAATGAGCAGTTCTTC	-	many	TRBJ2-1	TRBV24-1
CASSQTPGPSSNYGYTF	TGCGCCAGCAGCCAGACCCCAGGCCCCTCTTCTAACTATGGCTACACCTTC	-	many	TRBJ1-2	TRBV4-3
CASRRAGANVLTF	TGTGCCAGCAGGAGGGCTGGGGCCAACGTCCTGACTTTC	-	many	TRBJ2-6	TRBV2
CASSEASENQPQHF	TGTGCCAGCAGTGAAGCGTCAGAAAATCAGCCCCAGCATTTT	-	many	TRBJ1-5	TRBV2
CASSPGTSGGAGGTDTQYF	TGTGCCAGCTCACCCGGGACTAGCGGGGGGGCGGGAGGCACAGATACGCAGTATTTT	TRBD2	few	TRBJ2-3	TRBV18
CTSRQEDEQLFF	TGTACCTCCCGACAGGAGGATGAACAACTGTTTTTT	-	-	TRBJ1-4	TRBV30
CASSQDIYVDEQYF	TGCGCCAGCAGCCAAGATATCTACGTGGACGAGCAGTACTTC	-	many	TRBJ2-7	TRBV4-3
CASSADRVHSPLHF	TGCGCCAGCAGTGCCGACAGGGTTCATTCACCCCTCCACTTT	TRBD1	many	TRBJ1-6	TRBV4-3
CASSLGGHTDTQYF	TGTGCCAGCAGCTTGGGGGGCCACACAGATACGCAGTATTTT	-	-	TRBJ2-3	TRBV5-6
CASSRGQGIFLRNTIYF	TGTGCCAGCAGCCGCGGACAGGGAATTTTTCTTAGAAACACCATATATTTT	TRBD1	many	TRBJ1-3	TRBV14
CASTGVPGTGSASTDTQYF	TGTGCCAGCACCGGAGTACCCGGGACAGGGTCCGCATCCACAGATACGCAGTATTTT	TRBD1	few	TRBJ2-3	TRBV6-2/TRBV6-3
CASSPTSGLHTEAFF	TGTGCCAGTAGTCCGACCTCAGGGTTACACACTGAAGCTTTCTTT	-	many	TRBJ1-1	TRBV19
CASSSQVTGELFF	TGTGCCAGCAGCTCCCAGGTGACCGGGGAGCTGTTTTTT	-	many	TRBJ2-2	TRBV11-2
CSAPRVTGYTF	TGCAGTGCTCCCAGGGTTACAGGCTACACCTTC	-	few	TRBJ1-2	TRBV20-1
CASSETDKNIQYF	TGTGCCAGCAGTGAGACAGACAAAAACATTCAGTACTTC	-	many	TRBJ2-4	TRBV6-1
CASSQPQGAYEQYF	TGTGCCAGCAGCCAACCACAGGGGGCCTACGAGCAGTACTTC	TRBD1	many	TRBJ2-7	TRBV4-2
CASSLLEPASYGYTF	TGTGCCAGTAGTCTCCTAGAGCCGGCATCCTATGGCTACACCTTC	-	many	TRBJ1-2	TRBV19
CASSQDGTDTQYF	TGTGCCAGCAGCCAAGACGGCACAGATACGCAGTATTTT	-	many	TRBJ2-3	TRBV4-2
CASSESGTASPNYGYTF	TGTGCCAGCAGTGAATCGGGGACAGCATCTCCTAACTATGGCTACACCTTC	TRBD1	-	TRBJ1-2	TRBV25-1
CATSRGDSGGINGYTF	TGTGCCACCAGCAGGGGGGACTCGGGAGGAATTAATGGCTACACCTTC	-	-	TRBJ1-2	TRBV15
CASSFLRPDRDQETQYF	TGTGCCAGCAGCTTTTTACGCCCGGACAGGGACCAAGAGACCCAGTACTTC	TRBD1	few	TRBJ2-5	TRBV5-6
CASSESRDRGRIDSNQPQHF	TGCGCCAGCAGTGAGTCGCGCGACAGGGGGCGAATAGATAGCAATCAGCCCCAGCATTTT	TRBD1	many	TRBJ1-5	TRBV10-1
CASTWGGLNNQPQHF	TGTGCCAGCACCTGGGGGGGGCTTAACAATCAGCCCCAGCATTTT	-	many	TRBJ1-5	TRBV12-3/TRBV12-4
CASTFGGGRGTDTQYF	TGTGCCAGCACCTTCGGGGGGGGGCGCGGCACAGATACGCAGTATTTT	TRBD2	few	TRBJ2-3	TRBV9
CASSSAGQSYEQYF	TGCGCCAGCAGTAGTGCGGGGCAGTCCTACGAGCAGTACTTC	-	many	TRBJ2-7	TRBV5-1
CASSPPNPRGTDTQYF	TGTGCCAGCTCACCACCGAACCCCAGGGGAACAGATACGCAGTATTTT	-	few	TRBJ2-3	TRBV18
CASSDRAGEQYF	TGTGCCAGCAGCGACAGGGCCGGCGAGCAGTACTTC	TRBD1	many	TRBJ2-7	TRBV12-3/TRBV12-4
CASQRFGRGNEQFF	TGTGCCAGTCAACGATTCGGGAGGGGCAATGAGCAGTTCTTC	TRBD2	many	TRBJ2-1	TRBV6-2/TRBV6-3
CASKETGLHEQYF	TGTGCCAGCAAAGAGACAGGGTTACACGAGCAGTACTTC	TRBD1	many	TRBJ2-7	TRBV2
CASSPQEGPYGYTF	TGTGCCAGCTCACCACAGGAGGGGCCCTATGGCTACACCTTC	-	many	TRBJ1-2	TRBV18
CASSSFNYGYTF	TGTGCCAGCAGTTCGTTTAACTATGGCTACACCTTC	-	many	TRBJ1-2	TRBV6-6
CASSRGLPDEQYF	TGCGCCAGCAGCCGAGGACTGCCCGACGAGCAGTACTTC	-	few	TRBJ2-7	TRBV4-1
CASSQVDLNTGELFF	TGCGCCAGCAGCCAAGTTGACTTAAACACCGGGGAGCTGTTTTTT	-	many	TRBJ2-2	TRBV4-1
CASSQDSGGVAPETEAFF	TGTGCCAGCAGCCAGGACAGCGGGGGGGTTGCCCCTGAGACTGAAGCTTTCTTT	-	-	TRBJ1-1	TRBV4-2
CASSFQQETQYF	TGTGCCAGCAGCTTCCAACAAGAGACCCAGTACTTC	-	-	TRBJ2-5	TRBV7-2
CASSGLSYEQYF	TGTGCCAGCTCGGGACTTTCCTACGAGCAGTACTTC	-	many	TRBJ2-7	TRBV2
CASSFRGNEQFF	TGTGCCAGCAGCTTCCGGGGGAATGAGCAGTTCTTC	-	many	TRBJ2-1	TRBV7-2
CASSTGTGGAYEQYF	TGCGCCAGCAGCACCGGGACAGGGGGGGCCTACGAGCAGTACTTC	TRBD1	many	TRBJ2-7	TRBV5-1